This T cell receptor beta chain was recovered during a study of blood T cell repertoires in COVID-19. Study summary: The origin of the acute and convalescent COVID-19 samples was the United States, Italy and Spain. Sample material is recorded as cDNA or gDNA derived from T cells, B-cell-depleted T cells, or PBMCs.

This clone was recorded a few times. Sequenced by immunoSEQ multiplex PCR; TCRdb stores in-frame clones only, minus some. The sample yields some 43,000 clones, around 80% seen once. V was clipped by 0 bases and J by 1 base, with 9 bases between them. The CDR3 is made up of 15 amino acids. Per germline, CDR1 MNHNS and CDR2 SASEGT. Sequencing used peripheral blood. This receptor was taken from a woman between 55 and 75 years old with acute or convalescent COVID-19. The gene calls are TRBV6-1 and TRBJ1-1; unclear D gene. The CDR3: CASSEARNQNTEAFF. DNA for the CDR3: TGTGCCAGCAGTGAAGCGCGTAACCAGAACACTGAAGCTTTCTTT.